Listed below are T cell receptor beta chains from one sample, sequenced in a study of cytomegalovirus exposure and HLA in healthy donors. The table came from immunoSEQ multiplex PCR; TCRdb's copy has only in-frame clones and leaves some out. The table records under 250,000 clones, 81% of them present only once. The sequencing input was PBMCs. These receptors originate from a woman aged 55-70 years in good health and CMV-seropositive. Each CDR3 is given with its conserved first and last residue. The D gene is left open where the match is weak. Clone size is stated in some rows and not others, as once, few, many or a class when expanded.

size,D,J,V,CDR3,DNA
.,TRBD2,TRBJ2-1,TRBV2,CASITGLAGLRRSYNEQFF,TGTGCCAGCATAACCGGACTAGCGGGACTGCGAAGATCCTACAATGAGCAGTTCTTC
.,.,TRBJ2-2,TRBV9,CASSSQRGGFGELFF,TGTGCCAGCAGCTCGCAAAGGGGGGGGTTCGGGGAGCTGTTTTTT
few,.,TRBJ1-1,TRBV5-4,CASRDSRGRNTEAFF,TGTGCCAGCAGAGATAGCAGGGGCAGGAACACTGAAGCTTTCTTT
.,.,TRBJ1-1,TRBV20-1,CSANNEAFF,TGCAGTGCTAACAATGAAGCTTTCTTT
.,.,TRBJ2-7,TRBV6-5,CASSPDRPPYEQYF,TGTGCCAGCAGTCCTGACAGACCTCCCTACGAGCAGTACTTC
few,.,TRBJ2-6,TRBV2,CASSLPGDGANVLTF,TGTGCCAGCAGCTTACCGGGAGATGGGGCCAACGTCCTGACTTTC
.,TRBD1,TRBJ1-2,TRBV14,CASSQSGTGLYGYTF,TGTGCCAGCAGCCAGTCCGGGACAGGGCTTTATGGCTACACCTTC
few,.,TRBJ1-1,TRBV4-1,CASSQGAGNRGGTEAFF,TGCGCCAGCAGCCAAGGGGCGGGGAATAGGGGTGGCACTGAAGCTTTCTTT
.,.,TRBJ2-2,TRBV2,CASTGVANTGELFF,TGTGCCAGCACGGGGGTTGCGAACACCGGGGAGCTGTTTTTT
.,TRBD2,TRBJ2-7,TRBV5-1,CASSPGLAEVKSDF,TGCGCCAGCAGCCCGGGACTAGCGGAGGTTAAGTCGGACTTC
.,.,TRBJ2-5,TRBV28,CASSIRQLETQYF,TGTGCCAGCAGTATAAGACAGCTAGAGACCCAGTACTTC
.,.,TRBJ2-7,TRBV23-1,CASSHTAPYEQYF,TGCGCCAGCAGTCACACAGCCCCCTACGAGCAGTACTTC
few,TRBD2,TRBJ2-1,TRBV6-4,CARGLAEHNEQFF,TGTGCCAGGGGACTAGCGGAACACAATGAGCAGTTCTTC
.,TRBD1,TRBJ2-7,TRBV25-1,CASSVGTGGGYEQYF,TGTGCCAGCAGTGTAGGGACAGGGGGAGGCTACGAGCAGTACTTC
once,TRBD2,TRBJ2-2,TRBV7-8,CASSLRTGGTGELFF,TGTGCCAGCAGCTTAAGGACGGGGGGCACCGGGGAGCTGTTTTTT
.,TRBD1,TRBJ1-5,TRBV19,CASSAGQLPQPQHF,TGTGCCAGTAGTGCGGGACAGCTTCCTCAGCCCCAGCATTTT
.,.,TRBJ1-6,TRBV7-9,CASSNLGRGTYNSPLHF,TGTGCCAGCAGCAACCTGGGGCGGGGCACCTATAATTCACCCCTCCACTTT
.,.,TRBJ2-5,TRBV28,CASSIRRVASPGTQYF,TGTGCCAGCAGTATCCGGCGGGTAGCTTCCCCGGGGACCCAGTACTTC
.,.,TRBJ2-7,TRBV6-1,CASSEPSGFYEQYF,TGTGCCAGCAGTGAACCCAGCGGGTTCTACGAGCAGTACTTC
.,.,TRBJ1-1,TRBV29-1,CSGSRTANTEAFF,TGCAGCGGGTCCAGGACAGCCAACACTGAAGCTTTCTTT
.,.,TRBJ2-7,TRBV2,CASSVQDSYEQYF,TGTGCCAGCAGTGTTCAGGACTCCTACGAGCAGTACTTC
few,TRBD2,TRBJ2-3,TRBV7-3,CASSTSGLTDTQYF,TGTGCCAGCAGCACTAGCGGGTTGACAGATACGCAGTATTTT
once,TRBD2,TRBJ2-1,TRBV27,CASSPRRSGSSYNEQFF,TGTGCCAGCAGTCCCCGTAGAAGCGGGAGCTCCTACAATGAGCAGTTCTTC
.,.,TRBJ2-5,TRBV5-1,CASSFTGSQETQYF,TGCGCCAGCAGCTTTACAGGGTCCCAAGAGACCCAGTACTTC
.,TRBD1,TRBJ1-5,TRBV11-2,CASSWGQGVQPQHF,TGTGCCAGCAGCTGGGGACAGGGAGTCCAGCCCCAGCATTTT
.,TRBD1,TRBJ2-7,TRBV10-3,CAITPTGTGSYEQYF,TGTGCCATCACTCCAACCGGGACAGGATCCTACGAGCAGTACTTC
once,.,TRBJ1-2,TRBV19,CAIRRSPGGYGYTF,TGTGCCATTCGGAGATCCCCTGGGGGGTATGGCTACACCTTC
.,.,TRBJ1-2,TRBV28,CASSFGTRYGYTF,TGTGCCAGCAGTTTCGGGACACGCTATGGCTACACCTTC
.,.,TRBJ1-4,TRBV5-4,CASSLETGSNEKLFF,TGTGCCAGCAGCTTGGAGACAGGTTCGAATGAAAAACTGTTTTTT
.,TRBD1,TRBJ1-1,TRBV2,CASSGWGQGMNTEAFF,TGTGCCAGCAGCGGATGGGGACAGGGCATGAACACTGAAGCTTTCTTT
.,TRBD1,TRBJ1-1,TRBV6-5,CASRPTGALEAFF,TGTGCCAGCAGACCGACAGGGGCCCTTGAAGCTTTCTTT
.,TRBD2,TRBJ2-7,TRBV27,CASSLLLPSLAGSYEQYF,TGTGCCAGCAGTTTACTTCTGCCCTCACTAGCGGGGTCCTACGAGCAGTACTTC
.,TRBD2,TRBJ2-1,TRBV28,CASSPPTFSGRAQNEQFF,TGTGCCAGCAGCCCACCCACCTTTAGCGGGAGGGCCCAGAATGAGCAGTTCTTC
.,TRBD1,TRBJ2-7,TRBV9,CASSDGTGFHEQYF,TGTGCCAGCAGCGACGGGACAGGGTTCCACGAGCAGTACTTC
.,TRBD2,TRBJ2-2,TRBV9,CASSVAGGTGELFF,TGTGCCAGCAGCGTAGCGGGGGGAACCGGGGAGCTGTTTTTT
once,TRBD1,TRBJ2-7,TRBV27,CASRRQGSYEQYF,TGTGCCAGCAGGAGACAGGGGAGCTACGAGCAGTACTTC
.,TRBD2,TRBJ2-7,TRBV7-6,CASSLNSGGSYEQYF,TGTGCCAGCAGCTTAAATAGCGGGGGGTCCTACGAGCAGTACTTC
.,.,TRBJ2-6,TRBV19,CASSSRGTGANVLTF,TGTGCCAGTAGTTCGAGAGGTACTGGGGCCAACGTCCTGACTTTC
.,.,TRBJ2-1,TRBV28,CASSFGSGSKSEQFF,TGTGCCAGCAGTTTCGGGTCGGGGTCAAAGAGTGAGCAGTTCTTC
.,TRBD2,TRBJ2-5,TRBV5-1,CASSLSLAGPSGQYF,TGCGCCAGCAGCTTGTCTCTAGCGGGGCCCTCGGGCCAGTACTTC
.,TRBD1,TRBJ2-7,TRBV4-1,CASSHLDRVRGSEQYF,TGCGCCAGCAGCCACCTTGACAGGGTCAGGGGGAGCGAGCAGTACTTC
.,.,TRBJ1-5,TRBV6-5,CASSTFSNQPQHF,TGTGCCAGCAGTACATTCAGCAATCAGCCCCAGCATTTT
.,.,TRBJ1-2,TRBV6-1,CASSSLTAGDYGYTF,TGTGCCAGCAGCTCCCTGACCGCAGGGGACTATGGCTACACCTTC
few,.,TRBJ2-5,TRBV21-1,CEDREETQYF,TGTGAGGACAGAGAAGAGACCCAGTACTTC
.,.,TRBJ1-2,TRBV27,CASSSRAGVGTGIGYTF,TGTGCCAGCAGTTCGAGGGCAGGGGTAGGCACAGGGATAGGCTACACCTTC
.,TRBD1,TRBJ1-1,TRBV27,CASSLNAQGETPNTEAFF,TGTGCCAGCAGTTTAAACGCACAGGGGGAAACTCCGAACACTGAAGCTTTCTTT
few,TRBD2,TRBJ2-3,TRBV2,CASSVGLASTDTQYF,TGTGCCAGCAGTGTCGGACTAGCGAGCACAGATACGCAGTATTTT
.,.,TRBJ1-5,TRBV19,CASSISQARGNQPQHF,TGTGCCAGTAGTATCAGCCAGGCGAGGGGCAATCAGCCCCAGCATTTT
.,.,TRBJ1-2,TRBV2,CASRPGQGYGYTF,TGTGCCAGCAGACCCGGACAAGGCTATGGCTACACCTTC
.,TRBD1,TRBJ1-2,TRBV30,CAWTNTGTGKTF,TGTGCCTGGACCAATACCGGGACAGGGAAAACCTTC
.,.,TRBJ1-1,TRBV6-1,CASSMTGYTEAFF,TGTGCCAGCAGTATGACAGGTTACACTGAAGCTTTCTTT
few,.,TRBJ1-1,TRBV6-1,CASSAFGTFRWTFF,TGTGCCAGCAGTGCATTCGGGACATTTAGGTGGACTTTCTTT
.,TRBD1,TRBJ2-2,TRBV25-1,CASSDRVNTGELFF,TGTGCCAGCAGCGACAGGGTAAACACCGGGGAGCTGTTTTTT
.,TRBD2,TRBJ2-7,TRBV25-1,CASSGPDAVIAGEREQYF,TGTGCCAGCAGTGGCCCAGATGCGGTAATAGCGGGAGAACGAGAGCAGTACTTC